The sequence of this T cell receptor (beta chain) was determined in a study of T cell responses to AZD1222 COVID-19 vaccine. The CDR3 length is 14 residues. J gave up 5 bases and V 6 bases, and 7 bases lay outside the gene matches. Germline CDR1 and CDR2: SGHNT and YYREEE (reference sequence). On this clone: Its antigen is currently unknown.

The protocol was immunoSEQ multiplex PCR, while the TCRdb copy is restricted to in-frame clones and leaves out a portion. The sample contains 130,000 to 150,000 clones, 90% to 95% of which appear only once. Study results and limitations: Donors were largely white British and mainly female; clonal diversity was possibly underestimated.

This chain uses TRBV5-4 with TRBJ1-4; 7 positions agree with TRBD1. This TCR was sampled from an adult in good health. Sequencing was performed on peripheral blood, taken on day 0 of AZD1222 vaccination. This chain's CDR3 is CASNRQGPNEKLFF. In nucleotides, the CDR3 is TGTGCCAGCAATCGACAGGGACCGAATGAAAAACTGTTTTTT.